This is a list of T cell receptor beta chains from one sample in a study of cytomegalovirus exposure and HLA in healthy donors. Clones were read by immunoSEQ multiplex PCR, and TCRdb kept only the in-frame ones, dropping some. There are roughly 150,000 clones in the sample; about 81% occur only once, and more than 6.5% lies in the top ten. The sequencing input was PBMCs. The receptor set was obtained from a man aged 25 to 40 in good health and CMV-seronegative. Both conserved end residues are part of each CDR3. The order of the fields is clone size, D gene, V gene, J gene, CDR3 DNA, CDR3 protein. A D gene is named only where the DNA matches it firmly. For some rows the clone size is stated as once, few or many, or as a class when expanded; others skip it.

once,TRBD1,TRBV4-1,TRBJ2-5,TGCGCCAGCAGCCATGATACCGCGACAGGGTTAGCGACCCAGTACTTC,CASSHDTATGLATQYF
-,-,TRBV6-1,TRBJ1-2,TGTGCCGTAATACGACAGATGAAGTATGGCTACACCTTC,CAVIRQMKYGYTF
-,TRBD1,TRBV30,TRBJ1-5,TGTGCCTGGTCCGGGACAGGGGGTTCTCGGGTGGCTCAGCCCCAGCATTTT,CAWSGTGGSRVAQPQHF
few,TRBD1,TRBV7-8,TRBJ1-3,TGTGCCAGCAGCCCTCACAGGGGTTCTGGAAACACCATATATTTT,CASSPHRGSGNTIYF
-,TRBD2,TRBV5-4,TRBJ2-4,TGTGCCAGCAGCTTGTCGTCTAGCGGGGGGGCGCAAAACATTCAGTACTTC,CASSLSSSGGAQNIQYF
-,-,TRBV28,TRBJ1-2,TGTGCCAGTAAGGGGAATGGCTACACCTTC,CASKGNGYTF
-,TRBD2,TRBV5-6,TRBJ2-1,TGTGCCAGCAGCTTGGTGGCGGGGGAGAGGAATGAGCAGTTCTTC,CASSLVAGERNEQFF
-,-,TRBV6-1,TRBJ2-3,TGTGCCAGCAGTCCAAAAAGAGAGGGTTGGGATACGCAGTATTTT,CASSPKREGWDTQYF
-,-,TRBV29-1,TRBJ2-3,TGCAGCGTTGAAGATGCAGGCACAGATACGCAGTATTTT,CSVEDAGTDTQYF
-,-,TRBV9,TRBJ2-1,TGTGCCAGCAGCGGTCAGACGGGGAGCTCCTACAATGAGCAGTTCTTC,CASSGQTGSSYNEQFF
-,TRBD1,TRBV9,TRBJ1-3,TGTGCCAGCAGCGTCGACAGGGGGATGAGAAACACCATATATTTT,CASSVDRGMRNTIYF
-,TRBD1,TRBV28,TRBJ1-5,TGTGCCAGCAACCCAACAGGGGGCGATCAGCCCCAGCATTTT,CASNPTGGDQPQHF
-,-,TRBV15,TRBJ2-3,TGTGCCACCAGCAGAGAGGCGGGGGATACGCAGTATTTT,CATSREAGDTQYF